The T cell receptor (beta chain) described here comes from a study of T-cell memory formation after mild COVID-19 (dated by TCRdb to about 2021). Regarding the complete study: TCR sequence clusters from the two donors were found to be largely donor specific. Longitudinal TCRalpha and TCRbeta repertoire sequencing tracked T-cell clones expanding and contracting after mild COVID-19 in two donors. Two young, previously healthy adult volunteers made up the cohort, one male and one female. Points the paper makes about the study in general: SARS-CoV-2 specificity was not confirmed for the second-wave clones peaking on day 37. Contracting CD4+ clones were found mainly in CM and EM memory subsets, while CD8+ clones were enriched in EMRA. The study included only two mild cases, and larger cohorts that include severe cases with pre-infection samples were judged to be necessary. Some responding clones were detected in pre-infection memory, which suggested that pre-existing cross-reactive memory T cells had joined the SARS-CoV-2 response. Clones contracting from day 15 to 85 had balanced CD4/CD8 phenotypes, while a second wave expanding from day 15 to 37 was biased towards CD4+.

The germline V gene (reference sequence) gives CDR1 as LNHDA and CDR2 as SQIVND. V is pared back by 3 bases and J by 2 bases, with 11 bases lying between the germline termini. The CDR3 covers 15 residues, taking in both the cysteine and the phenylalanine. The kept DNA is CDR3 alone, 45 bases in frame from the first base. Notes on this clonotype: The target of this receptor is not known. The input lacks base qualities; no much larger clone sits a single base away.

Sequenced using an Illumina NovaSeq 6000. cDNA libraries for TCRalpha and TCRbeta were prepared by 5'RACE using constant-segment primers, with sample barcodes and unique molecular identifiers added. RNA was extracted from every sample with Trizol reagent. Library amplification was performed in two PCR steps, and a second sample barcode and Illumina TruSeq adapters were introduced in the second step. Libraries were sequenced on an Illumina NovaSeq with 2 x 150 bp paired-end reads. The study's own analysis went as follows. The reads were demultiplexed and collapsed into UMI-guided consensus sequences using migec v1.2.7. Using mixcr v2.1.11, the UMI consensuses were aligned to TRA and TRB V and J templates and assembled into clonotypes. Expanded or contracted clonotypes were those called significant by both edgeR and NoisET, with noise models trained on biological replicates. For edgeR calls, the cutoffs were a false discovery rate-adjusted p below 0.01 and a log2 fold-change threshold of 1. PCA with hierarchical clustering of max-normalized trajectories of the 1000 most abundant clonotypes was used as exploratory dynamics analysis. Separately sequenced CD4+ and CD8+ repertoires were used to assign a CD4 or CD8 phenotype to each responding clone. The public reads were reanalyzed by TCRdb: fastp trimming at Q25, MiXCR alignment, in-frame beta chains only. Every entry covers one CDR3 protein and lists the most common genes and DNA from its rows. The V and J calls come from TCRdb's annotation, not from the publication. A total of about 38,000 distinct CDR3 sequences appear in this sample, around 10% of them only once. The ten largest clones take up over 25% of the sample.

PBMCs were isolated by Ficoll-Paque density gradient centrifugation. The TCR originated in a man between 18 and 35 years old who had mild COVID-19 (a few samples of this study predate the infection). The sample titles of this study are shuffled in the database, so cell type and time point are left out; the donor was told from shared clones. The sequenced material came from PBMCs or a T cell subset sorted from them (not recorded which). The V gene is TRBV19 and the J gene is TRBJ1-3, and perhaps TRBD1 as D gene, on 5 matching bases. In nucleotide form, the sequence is TGTGCCAGTAGTATCGGCCGGGGGACTGGAAACACCATATATTTT. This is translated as CASSIGRGTGNTIYF.